This TCR beta chain derives from a study of T cells after yellow fever vaccination (dated by TCRdb to the late 2010s). Concerning the study at large: Libraries from fractions with low cell numbers were prepared with the SMART-Seq v4 Ultra Low Input RNA kit. Blood was drawn at multiple timepoints before and after primary and secondary immunization, with bulk PBMC replicates and cell subsets isolated. Two healthy male donors, one aged 18 to 29 and one aged 30 to 40 years, were included in the cohort. To track T-cell clones before and after primary and booster YFV17D yellow fever vaccination, bulk TCR alpha and beta repertoires were sequenced longitudinally. The study at large found these results: After the booster, most clones that had expanded after primary vaccination were detected again (around 97% of CD4 and around nine tenths of CD8), suggesting broad maintenance of memory. Because the study included only a couple of donors, the extent to which the findings can be generalized is limited. Compared with the primary T-cell response, the secondary T-cell response was weaker but faster, peaking on day 5 rather than day 15. Computational filtering was needed because FACS-sorted repertoires could contain abundant contaminating clonotypes from the bulk population. A small fraction of clonotypes showed up in both the CD4 and CD8 compartments, probably as a result of convergent recombination.

Here V drops 7 bases and J drops 7 bases, and the junction holds 12 bases not matched to any gene. CDR1 and CDR2 are read off the germline V gene as MDHEN and SYDVKM. From its cysteine to its phenylalanine, the CDR3 spans 15 amino acids. Only CDR3 DNA remains: 45 bases, in frame from the first base. This clonotype was seen many times. The target of this receptor is not known. No per-base quality is available; no much larger clone lies one base away. TCR cDNA was synthesized by 5'RACE template switching, through which a universal primer site and unique molecular identifiers were introduced. Priming for cDNA synthesis came from both the TCR alpha and TCR beta constant segments. Libraries were amplified in two PCR steps, with sample barcodes and sequencing adapters added in the second step. Sequencing of libraries was done on Illumina HiSeq 2500 (2x100 bp) or NovaSeq (2x150 bp). The original methods were these. MIGEC was used to demultiplex reads and collapse the reads into UMI consensus sequences, and MiXCR was used for V(D)J alignment. Using edgeR on replicate PBMC samples, clonotypes were called vaccine-responding if FDR was below 0.01 and the log2 fold change was above 5 up to day 15. Each bulk clonotype was labeled CD4 or CD8 based on which sequenced repertoire, CD4 or CD8, contained the clonotype at higher abundance. TCRdb ran its own pipeline on the public reads, namely fastp trimming at Q25 and MiXCR clone calling, and kept in-frame beta chains. Rows matching on CDR3 protein sequence are summarized as one entry with the most common DNA and genes. The V and J calls were determined by TCRdb, not by the authors. The sample profile shows roughly 63,000 distinct CDR3 sequences; roughly 7.4% of them were found once. 36% of the sample comes from the top ten.

The treatment or condition label of this sample denotes: live attenuated yellow fever vaccine strain. PBMCs were isolated from peripheral blood using a standard Ficoll-Paque protocol. Dynabeads CD4 and CD8 positive selection kits were used to isolate CD4 and CD8 T-cell fractions. TriZol was used to extract RNA from bulk PBMCs, CD4 and CD8 fractions, and dextramer-positive and dextramer-negative fractions. The sequence was obtained from a man in his thirties or forties who received the YFV17D yellow fever vaccine. This chain is built from TRBV28 and TRBJ1-5, with 8 bases aligning to TRBD1. The source material was CD8+ T cells sorted from PBMCs, sampled 15 days after the yellow fever booster vaccination. The CDR3 region has the sequence CASNIGQGSWQPQHF. The DNA is as follows: TGTGCCAGCAACATTGGACAGGGTTCATGGCAGCCCCAGCATTTT.